The sequence of this TCR beta chain was determined in a study of T cell responses to AZD1222 COVID-19 vaccine. Study-wide context: Second doses were pooled across both intervals (about 4 or about 12 weeks). Whole-study findings and limits: Spike-specific TCR breadth and depth grew following two AZD1222 doses. Repertoire sampling was restricted to post-peak T cell response timepoints. The sample set comprised mostly white British donors with more females, and clonal diversity was possibly underestimated.

On this clone: Its antigen is not known.

This table comes from immunoSEQ multiplex PCR, and its TCRdb copy is limited to in-frame clones, with some not included. The sample gives about 130,000 clones, roughly 94% of which show up once; around 1.9% is in the top ten. CDR1 and CDR2 (germline): MNHEY, SVGAGI. V lost 7 bases and J lost 3, with 16 bases in between. The CDR3 has 15 amino acids. The specimen comprised peripheral blood, sampled on day 0 of AZD1222 vaccination. This sequence was found in an adult in good health. The V and J genes are TRBV6-5 and TRBJ2-1; D is possibly TRBD1 (7 bases). The CDR3 loop is CASTPQGGLYNEQFF. The DNA for the CDR3 is TGTGCCAGCACCCCTCAGGGGGGACTCTACAATGAGCAGTTCTTC.